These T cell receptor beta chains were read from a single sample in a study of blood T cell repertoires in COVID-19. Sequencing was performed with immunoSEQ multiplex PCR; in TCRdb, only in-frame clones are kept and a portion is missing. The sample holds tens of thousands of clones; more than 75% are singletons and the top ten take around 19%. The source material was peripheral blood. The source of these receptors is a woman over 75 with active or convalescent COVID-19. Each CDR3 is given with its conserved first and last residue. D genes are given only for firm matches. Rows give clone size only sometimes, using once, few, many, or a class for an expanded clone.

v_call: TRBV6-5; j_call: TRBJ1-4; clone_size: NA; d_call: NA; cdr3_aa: CASSSIGGLETKLFF; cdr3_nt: TGTGCCAGCAGCAGTATTGGAGGACTAGAAACAAAACTGTTTTTT
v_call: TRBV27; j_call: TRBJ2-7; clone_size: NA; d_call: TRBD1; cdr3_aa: CASSRTGGYPYEQYF; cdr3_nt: TGTGCCAGCAGCCGGACAGGGGGGTACCCCTACGAGCAGTACTTC
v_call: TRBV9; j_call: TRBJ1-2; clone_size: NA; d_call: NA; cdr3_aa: CASSPSGSTLYTF; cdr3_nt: TGTGCCAGCAGCCCATCAGGGTCAACCCTCTACACCTTC
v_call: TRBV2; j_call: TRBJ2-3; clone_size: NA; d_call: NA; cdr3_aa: CASTRSPAGTQYF; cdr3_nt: TGTGCCAGCACTCGAAGCCCGGCCGGGACGCAGTATTTT
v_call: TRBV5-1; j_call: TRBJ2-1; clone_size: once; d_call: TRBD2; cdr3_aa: CASSLVLAGDRSYNEQFF; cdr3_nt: TGCGCCAGCAGCTTGGTACTAGCGGGGGACCGCTCCTACAATGAGCAGTTCTTC
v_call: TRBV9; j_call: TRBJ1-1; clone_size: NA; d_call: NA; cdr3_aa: CASSAAHTEAFF; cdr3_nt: TGTGCCAGCAGCGCCGCGCACACTGAAGCTTTCTTT
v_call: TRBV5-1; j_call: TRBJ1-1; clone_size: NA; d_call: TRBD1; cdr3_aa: CASSLGQGPEAFF; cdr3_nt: TGCGCCAGCAGCTTAGGACAGGGACCTGAAGCTTTCTTT
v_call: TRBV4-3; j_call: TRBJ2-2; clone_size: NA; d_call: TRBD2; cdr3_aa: CASSQEGGETGELFF; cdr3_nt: TGCGCCAGCAGCCAAGAGGGGGGGGAAACCGGGGAGCTGTTTTTT
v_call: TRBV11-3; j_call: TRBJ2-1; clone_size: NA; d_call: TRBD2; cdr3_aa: CASSSLAGGPNEQFF; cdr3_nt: TGTGCCAGCAGCTCGTTAGCGGGGGGCCCGAATGAGCAGTTCTTC
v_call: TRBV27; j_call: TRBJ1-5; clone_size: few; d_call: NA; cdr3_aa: CASSSTATWGNQPQHF; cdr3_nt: TGTGCCAGCAGCTCAACAGCAACTTGGGGCAATCAGCCCCAGCATTTT
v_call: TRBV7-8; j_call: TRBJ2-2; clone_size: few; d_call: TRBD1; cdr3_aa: CASSWGTGYTGELFF; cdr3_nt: TGTGCCAGCAGCTGGGGGACAGGGTACACCGGGGAGCTGTTTTTT
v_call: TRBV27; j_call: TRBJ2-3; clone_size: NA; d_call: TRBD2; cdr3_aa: CASGLAGGTDTQYF; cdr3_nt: TGTGCCAGTGGACTAGCGGGAGGCACAGATACGCAGTATTTT
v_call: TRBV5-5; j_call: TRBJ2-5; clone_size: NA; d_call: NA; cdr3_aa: CASSAGPTDKETQYF; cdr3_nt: TGTGCCAGCAGCGCGGGCCCTACAGACAAAGAGACCCAGTACTTC
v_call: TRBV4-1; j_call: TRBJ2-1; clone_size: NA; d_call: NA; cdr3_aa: CASSHPRRWDEQFF; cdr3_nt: TGCGCCAGCAGCCATCCAAGGAGATGGGATGAGCAGTTCTTC
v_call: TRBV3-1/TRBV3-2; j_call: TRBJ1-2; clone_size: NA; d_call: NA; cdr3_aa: CASSRTRDGYTF; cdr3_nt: TGTGCCAGCAGTCGAACCAGGGATGGCTACACCTTC
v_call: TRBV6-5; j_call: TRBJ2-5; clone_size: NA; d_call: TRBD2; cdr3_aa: CASSRLAGGRETQYF; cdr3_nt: TGTGCCAGCAGCAGACTAGCGGGGGGGCGAGAGACCCAGTACTTC
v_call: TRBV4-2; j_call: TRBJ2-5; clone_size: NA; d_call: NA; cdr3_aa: CASSQGAEGSPETQYF; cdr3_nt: TGTGCCAGCAGCCAAGGGGCTGAGGGATCGCCAGAGACCCAGTACTTC
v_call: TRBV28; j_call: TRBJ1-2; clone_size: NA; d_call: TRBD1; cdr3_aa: CASSPGTGISYGYTF; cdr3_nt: TGTGCCAGCAGCCCCGGGACAGGGATTAGCTATGGCTACACCTTC
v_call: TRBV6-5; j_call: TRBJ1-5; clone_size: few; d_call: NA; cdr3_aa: CASTPIPDSYQPQHF; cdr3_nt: TGTGCCAGCACCCCGATTCCTGACAGCTATCAGCCCCAGCATTTT
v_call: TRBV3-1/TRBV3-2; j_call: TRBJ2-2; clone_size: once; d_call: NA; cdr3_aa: CASRRSDGGGELFF; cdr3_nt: TGTGCCAGCAGACGGTCGGACGGGGGCGGGGAGCTGTTTTTT
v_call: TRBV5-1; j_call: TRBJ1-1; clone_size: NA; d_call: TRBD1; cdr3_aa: CASRSGTAEAFF; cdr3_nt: TGCGCCAGCAGGTCCGGGACAGCTGAAGCTTTCTTT
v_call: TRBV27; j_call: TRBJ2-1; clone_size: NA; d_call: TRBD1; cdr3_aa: CASSNRGDEQFF; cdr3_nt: TGTGCCAGCAGTAACAGGGGCGATGAGCAGTTCTTC
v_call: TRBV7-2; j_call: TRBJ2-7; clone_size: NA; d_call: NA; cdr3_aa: CASSFARTEYEQYF; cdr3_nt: TGTGCCAGCAGCTTCGCTAGGACTGAGTACGAGCAGTACTTC
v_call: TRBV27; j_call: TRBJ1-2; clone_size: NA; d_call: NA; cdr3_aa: CASSPLGTPGYTF; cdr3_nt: TGTGCCAGCAGTCCGCTAGGGACTCCCGGCTACACCTTC
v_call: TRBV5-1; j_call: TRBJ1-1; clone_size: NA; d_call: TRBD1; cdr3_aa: CASSLVDREQQEAFF; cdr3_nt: TGCGCCAGCAGCTTGGTCGACAGGGAGCAACAAGAAGCTTTCTTT
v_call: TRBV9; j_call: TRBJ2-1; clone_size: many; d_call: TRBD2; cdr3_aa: CASSFGTSGGAVNEQFF; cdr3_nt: TGTGCCAGCAGCTTCGGGACTAGCGGGGGGGCAGTCAATGAGCAGTTCTTC